This TCR beta chain was sequenced in a study of CD8 T cells in ankylosing spondylitis. This clonotype occurred many times. Antigen unknown. General study findings and limits: One TCR beta motif, made up of several highly homologous variants, appeared characteristic of ankylosing spondylitis blood. Reported data indicate significant enrichment of disease-linked clones within matched ankylosing spondylitis synovial fluid. Existing reports had already noted some motif variants in reactive arthritis synovial fluid and blood.

TCRdb redid the calling of the 5' RACE reads with MiXCR, one entry per CDR3 protein. There are roughly 130,000 distinct CDR3 sequences in the sample; approximately 10% occur only once, and approximately 3.4% lies in the top ten. Looked up from germline, CDR1 is DFQATT and CDR2 is SNEGSKA (reference sequence). The ends lost 1 base at V and 6 bases at J; junction bases unmatched: 7. The CDR3 covers 15 residues. Material for sequencing was blood, either unsorted or a sorted T cell fraction (not recorded which). The rearrangement joins TRBV20-1 to TRBJ2-7, with 12 nucleotides matching TRBD2. The TCR originated in a male donor with ankylosing spondylitis or in good health (not recorded which). The CDR3 DNA reads as TGCAGTGCTAGAGGAAGACTAGCGGGAGAACGCGAGCAGTACTTC. Translating it yields CSARGRLAGEREQYF.